A single sample gave rise to the 11 T cell receptor beta chains below, sequenced in a study of T-cell reconstitution after alpha-beta-depleted transplantation in children. As it was prepared, the TCRbeta library received unique molecular identifiers. Each CDR3 protein is one row after TCRdb ran MiXCR on the PCR reads. The profile shows 190,000 or so distinct CDR3 sequences, approximately 6.8% of them singletons. Specimen: PBMCs from the stem cell graft donor, collected from the stem cell graft. The origin of the receptors is a human donor who donated a stem cell graft to a child with Wiskott-Aldrich syndrome.

This clonotype was found many times. The rearrangement uses TRBV29-1 and TRBJ2-2; D gene uncertain. This CDR3 is 13 amino acids long. Germline-derived CDR1 and CDR2 are SQVTM and ANQGSEA. V gave up 1 base and J gave up 3 bases, with 6 bases separating them. CDR3 region: CSVEAGYTGELFF. CDR3 nucleotide sequence: TGCAGCGTTGAAGCTGGGTACACCGGGGAGCTGTTTTTT.

This chain connects TRBV11-2 to TRBJ2-5; tentative D call: TRBD2 (5 bases). Trimming stripped 3 bases from V and 1 base from J, with 9 bases between. This CDR3 has 14 residues. Per germline, CDR1 SGHAT and CDR2 FQNNGV. Written as DNA, the CDR3 is TGTGCCAGCAGCTTCGGACTCCTCCAAGAGACCCAGTACTTC. It codes for CASSFGLLQETQYF.

This clonotype showed up just a few times. J is TRBJ2-7 and V is TRBV5-1; weak D call: TRBD1 (5 bases). Trimming removed 4 bases at V and 1 base at J, with 12 bases between. CDR3 length: 14 residues. CDR1 and CDR2 (germline): SGHRS, YFSETQ. The CDR3 DNA follows: TGCGCCAGCAGCATCGGACAAGTTTCCTACGAGCAGTACTTC. It yields the protein CASSIGQVSYEQYF. Full variable domain (rest looked up from reference TRBV5-1 and TRBJ2-7): KAGVTQTPRYLIKTRGQQVTLSCSPISGHRSVSWYQQTPGQGLQFLFEYFSETQRNKGNFPGRFSGRQFSNSRSEMNVSTLELGDSALYLCASSIGQVSYEQYFGPGTRLTVT.

The J gene is TRBJ2-1, the V gene TRBV7-2, with 8 bases identical to TRBD1. The CDR3 runs 15 residues. Germline lookup yields CDR1 SGHTA and CDR2 FQGNSA. The trim removed 4 bases at V and 7 bases at J, leaving 9 bases unmatched. This chain's CDR3 is CASSSQDRAENEQFF. Written as DNA, the CDR3 is TGTGCCAGCAGCTCTCAGGACAGGGCTGAGAATGAGCAGTTCTTC.

This clonotype came up many times. The V call is TRBV5-1, the J call TRBJ1-1, with 8 bases lining up with TRBD1. From germline, CDR1 is SGHRS and CDR2 YFSETQ. The length of the CDR3 is 14 residues. The V segment lost 3 bases and the J segment 7 bases; nucleotides outside the gene matches: 8. The CDR3 region has the DNA TGCGCCAGCAGCTGGGGGGGACAGGAGAATGAAGCTTTCTTT. As protein: CASSWGGQENEAFF.

Comment on this clonotype: An end of the junction does not agree with germline; a read error may underlie this. The chain carries TRBV9 and TRBJ2-2; D is unclear. The CDR3 extends over 15 amino acids. CDR1 is SGDLS and CDR2 is YYNGEE in the germline V gene. DNA for the CDR3: TGTGCCAGCAGCGTAACGCTCGCCCACACCGCGGAGCTGTTTTTT. This translates into CASSVTLAHTAELFF.

This clonotype was observed at least ten times. The chain uses TRBV6-1 and TRBJ2-3; no definite D call. This CDR3 has 15 amino acids. V lost 6 bases and J lost 2, with 15 bases in between. Germline-derived CDR1 and CDR2 are MNHNS and SASEGT. The CDR3 sequence: CASSPLSGLTDTQYF. The CDR3 DNA reads TGTGCCAGCAGCCCCCTGAGTGGTCTCACAGATACGCAGTATTTT.

This clonotype was seen many times. The genes are TRBV5-1 and TRBJ2-7; D possibly matches TRBD1 or TRBD2 (5 bases each). The CDR3 loop spans 17 amino acids. The V gene lost 3 bases and the J gene lost 2 bases, with 21 bases spanning the gap. Looked up from germline, CDR1 is SGHRS and CDR2 is YFSETQ. For the CDR3, the DNA is TGCGCCAGCAGCTCTGGACGGGGCAGCAGTACGACCTACGAGCAGTACTTC. Translated: CASSSGRGSSTTYEQYF.

The chain links TRBV7-6 to TRBJ2-7; TRBD2 aligns across 10 bases. The germline V gene has CDR1 SGHVS and CDR2 FNYEAQ. The J segment lost 5 bases and the V segment lost 5 bases, leaving 9 bases of the junction unmatched. CDR3 size: 15 residues. CDR3 sequence: CASSLGLAAANEQYF. Written as DNA, the CDR3 is TGTGCCAGCAGCCTCGGACTAGCGGCCGCAAACGAGCAGTACTTC.

This clonotype has a count of ten or more. The chain couples TRBV7-9 to TRBJ2-7; TRBD1 aligns across 10 bases. Per germline, CDR1 SEHNR and CDR2 FQNEAQ (reference sequence). The CDR3 sequence is 14 residues long. V lost 5 bases, J lost 2 bases, and 3 bases stayed unmatched. The CDR3 DNA is TGTGCCAGCAGCAGACAGGGGGCTCCCTACGAGCAGTACTTC. Its translation is CASSRQGAPYEQYF.

The rearrangement uses TRBV18 and TRBJ1-3; no reliable D call. V was clipped by 0 bases and J by 13 bases, with 13 bases between them. Germline assignment: CDR1 KGHSH and CDR2 LQKENI. The CDR3 runs 13 residues. The CDR3 protein is CASSPPLPAPIYF. CDR3 bases: TGTGCCAGCTCACCACCGCTCCCAGCCCCAATATATTTT. The variable domain in full, with the rest retrieved from reference TRBV18 and TRBJ1-3, is NAGVMQNPRHLVRRRGQEARLRCSPMKGHSHVYWYRQLPEEGLKFMVYLQKENIIDESGMPKERFSAEFPKEGPSILRIQQVVRGDSAAYFCASSPPLPAPIYFGEGSWLTVV.